The 6 T cell receptor beta chains below all came from one sample that was sequenced in a study of blood T cell repertoires in COVID-19 (dated by TCRdb to 2018 to 2020). The library was made by the immunoSEQ multiplex PCR assay. The source is immuneACCESS, and TCRdb retained only in-frame sequences with V and J called. Part of the clones is not carried over; for the studies checked, unresolved V genes explain less than half of this, and the remainder is unexplained. The sample table records about 100,000 clones; roughly 87% of these occur just once. The ten biggest clones cover around 6% of the sample. Material: peripheral blood. These receptors all stem from a woman aged 55 to 70 with acute or convalescent COVID-19.

The V call is TRBV11-2, the J call TRBJ2-7; TRBD2 aligns across 11 bases. Unmatched junction bases numbered 11, after V lost 7 bases and J lost 6 bases. This CDR3 spans 15 amino acids. Germline V gives CDR1 SGHAT, CDR2 FQNNGV. The CDR3 sequence: CASTNGRSGRVEQYF. The CDR3 DNA reads TGTGCCAGCACCAACGGTCGTAGCGGGAGGGTCGAGCAGTACTTC.

The chain recombines TRBV12-3 or TRBV12-4 with TRBJ1-1; D uncertain. The CDR3 has 13 residues. V was cut by 7 bases and J by 7 bases, with 16 bases left in between. CDR3 bases: TGTGCCAGCACCTTCGACGGGAGAGGTGAAGCTTTCTTT. The encoded protein is CASTFDGRGEAFF.

The rearrangement joins TRBV18 to TRBJ2-1; TRBD2 matches 12 bases. Germline CDR1 and CDR2: KGHSH and LQKENI. There are 20 residues in the CDR3. V dropped 0 bases and J dropped 3; count of bases not matched to a gene: 12. The CDR3 nucleotides read TGTGCCAGCTCACCACCGATGATGGCTCTAGCGGGGGGGATCTACAATGAGCAGTTCTTC. Protein product: CASSPPMMALAGGIYNEQFF.

The J gene is TRBJ1-5, the V gene TRBV28; no clear D gene. V lost 9 bases and J lost 6, with 12 bases in between. CDR1 is MDHEN, CDR2 SYDVKM, per germline. The CDR3 loop spans 12 amino acids. CDR3 amino acids: CASSRRVQPQHF. As DNA, the CDR3 is TGTGCCAGTAGCCGGAGGGTTCAGCCCCAGCATTTT.

This chain links TRBV9 with TRBJ2-7, with 10 bases identical to TRBD2. Germline V lookup: CDR1 SGDLS, CDR2 YYNGEE. The CDR3 spans 16 residues. V gave up 2 bases and J gave up 1 base; unmatched junction bases: 6. In DNA form, the CDR3 reads TGTGCCAGCAGCGTCTCGGCTAGCGGGAGTTCCTACGAGCAGTACTTC. This gives the protein CASSVSASGSSYEQYF.

The rearrangement links TRBV30 to TRBJ1-1; TRBD1 aligns across 11 bases. Germline V gene lookup returns CDR1 GTSNPN and CDR2 SVGIG (reference sequence). V trimming: 8 bases; J trimming: 3 bases; junction bases outside the gene matches: 2. This CDR3 comprises 12 residues. In DNA form, the CDR3 reads TGTGCCAGGGACAGGGGGGACACTGAAGCTTTCTTT. Its translation is CARDRGDTEAFF. Filled out from reference TRBV30 and TRBJ1-1, the complete variable domain reads SQTIHQWPATLVQPVGSPLSLECTVEGTSNPNLYWYRQAAGRGLQLLFYSVGIGQISSEVPQNLSASRPQDRQFILSSKKLLLSDSGFYLCARDRGDTEAFFGQGTRLTVV.